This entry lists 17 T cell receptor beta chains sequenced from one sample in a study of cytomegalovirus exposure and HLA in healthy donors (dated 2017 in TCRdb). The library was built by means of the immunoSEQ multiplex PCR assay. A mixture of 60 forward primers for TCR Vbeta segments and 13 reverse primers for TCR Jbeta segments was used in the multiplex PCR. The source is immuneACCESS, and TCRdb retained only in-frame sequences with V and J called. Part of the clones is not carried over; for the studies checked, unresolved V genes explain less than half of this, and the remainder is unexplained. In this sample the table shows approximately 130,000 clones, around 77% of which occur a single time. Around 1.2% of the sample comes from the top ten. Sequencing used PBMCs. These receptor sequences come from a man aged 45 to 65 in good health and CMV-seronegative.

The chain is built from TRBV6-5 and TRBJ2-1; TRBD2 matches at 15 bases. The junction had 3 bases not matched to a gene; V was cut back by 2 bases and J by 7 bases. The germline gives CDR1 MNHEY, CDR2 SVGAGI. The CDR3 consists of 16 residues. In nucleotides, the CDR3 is TGTGCCAGCAGTTACGGGGGACTAGCGGGAGGTAATGAGCAGTTCTTC. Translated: CASSYGGLAGGNEQFF.

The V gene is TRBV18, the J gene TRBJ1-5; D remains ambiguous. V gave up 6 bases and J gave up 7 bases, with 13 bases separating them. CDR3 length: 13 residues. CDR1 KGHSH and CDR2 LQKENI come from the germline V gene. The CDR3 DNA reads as TGTGCCAGCTCGCCCAATGGCCAGCAGCCCCAGCATTTT. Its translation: CASSPNGQQPQHF.

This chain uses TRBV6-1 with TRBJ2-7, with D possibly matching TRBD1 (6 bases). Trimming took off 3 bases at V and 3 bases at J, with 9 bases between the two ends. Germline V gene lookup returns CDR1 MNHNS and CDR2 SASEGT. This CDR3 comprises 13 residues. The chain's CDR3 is CASSENRDYEQYF. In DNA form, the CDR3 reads TGTGCCAGCAGTGAGAACAGGGACTACGAGCAGTACTTC.

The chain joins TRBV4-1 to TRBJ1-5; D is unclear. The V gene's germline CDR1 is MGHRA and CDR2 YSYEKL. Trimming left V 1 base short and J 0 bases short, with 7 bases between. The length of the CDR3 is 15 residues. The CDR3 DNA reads TGCGCCAGCAGCCAAGGGGAGCATAGCAATCAGCCCCAGCATTTT. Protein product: CASSQGEHSNQPQHF.

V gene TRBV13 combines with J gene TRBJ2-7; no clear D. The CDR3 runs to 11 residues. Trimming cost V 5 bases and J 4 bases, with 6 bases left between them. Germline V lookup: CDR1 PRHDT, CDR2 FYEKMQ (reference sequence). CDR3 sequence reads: CASSLLYEQYF. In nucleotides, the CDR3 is TGTGCCAGCAGCCTTTTATACGAGCAGTACTTC.

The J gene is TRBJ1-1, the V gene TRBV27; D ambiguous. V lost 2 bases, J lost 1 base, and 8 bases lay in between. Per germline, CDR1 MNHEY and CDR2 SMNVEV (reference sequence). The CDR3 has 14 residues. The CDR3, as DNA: TGTGCCAGCAGTTTACGGGGTCAGAACACTGAAGCTTTCTTT. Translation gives CASSLRGQNTEAFF.

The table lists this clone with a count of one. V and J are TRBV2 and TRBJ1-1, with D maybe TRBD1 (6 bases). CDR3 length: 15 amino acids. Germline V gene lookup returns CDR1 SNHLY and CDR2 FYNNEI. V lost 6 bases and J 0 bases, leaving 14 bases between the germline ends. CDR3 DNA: TGTGCCAGCAGCAAAAGACAGGTACTGAACACTGAAGCTTTCTTT. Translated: CASSKRQVLNTEAFF.

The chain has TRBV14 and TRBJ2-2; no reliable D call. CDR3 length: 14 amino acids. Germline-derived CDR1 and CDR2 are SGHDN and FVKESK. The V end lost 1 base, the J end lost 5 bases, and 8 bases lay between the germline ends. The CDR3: CASSQASKTGELFF. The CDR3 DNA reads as TGTGCCAGCAGCCAAGCTAGTAAGACCGGGGAGCTGTTTTTT.

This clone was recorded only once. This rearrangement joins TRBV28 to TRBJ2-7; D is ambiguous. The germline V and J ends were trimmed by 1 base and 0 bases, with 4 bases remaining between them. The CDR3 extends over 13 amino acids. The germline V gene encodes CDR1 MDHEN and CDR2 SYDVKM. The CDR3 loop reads CASSLLASYEQYF. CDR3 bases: TGTGCCAGCAGTTTATTGGCCTCCTACGAGCAGTACTTC. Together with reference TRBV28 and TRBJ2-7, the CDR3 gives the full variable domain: DVKVTQSSRYLVKRTGEKVFLECVQDMDHENMFWYRQDPGLGLRLIYFSYDVKMKEKGDIPEGYSVSREKKERFSLILESASTNQTSMYLCASSLLASYEQYFGPGTRLTVT.

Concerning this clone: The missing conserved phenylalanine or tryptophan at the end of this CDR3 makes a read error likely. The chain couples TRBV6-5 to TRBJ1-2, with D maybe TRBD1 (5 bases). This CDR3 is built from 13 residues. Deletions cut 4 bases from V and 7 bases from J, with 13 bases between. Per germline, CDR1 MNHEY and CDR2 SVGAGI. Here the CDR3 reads CASSSTGMGGYTS. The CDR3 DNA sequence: TGTGCCAGCAGTTCCACAGGCATGGGTGGCTACACCTCC.

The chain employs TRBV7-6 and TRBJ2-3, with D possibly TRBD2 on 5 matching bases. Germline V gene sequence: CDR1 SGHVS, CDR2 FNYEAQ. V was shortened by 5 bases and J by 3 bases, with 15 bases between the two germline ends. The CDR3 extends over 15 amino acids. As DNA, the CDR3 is TGTGCCAGCAGCCAAGAGGGAGTTTATACAGATACGCAGTATTTT. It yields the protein CASSQEGVYTDTQYF.

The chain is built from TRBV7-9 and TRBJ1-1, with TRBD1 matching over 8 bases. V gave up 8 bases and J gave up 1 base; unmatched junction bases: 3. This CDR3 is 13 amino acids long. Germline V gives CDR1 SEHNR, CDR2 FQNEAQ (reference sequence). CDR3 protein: CASAQGENTEAFF. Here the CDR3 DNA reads TGTGCCAGCGCACAGGGGGAGAACACTGAAGCTTTCTTT.

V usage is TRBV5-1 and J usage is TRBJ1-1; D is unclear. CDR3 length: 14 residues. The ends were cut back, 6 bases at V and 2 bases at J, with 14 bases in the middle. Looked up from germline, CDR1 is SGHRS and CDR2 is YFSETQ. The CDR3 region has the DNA TGCGCCAGCACCGCCATACCCGGTAACACTGAAGCTTTCTTT. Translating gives CASTAIPGNTEAFF.

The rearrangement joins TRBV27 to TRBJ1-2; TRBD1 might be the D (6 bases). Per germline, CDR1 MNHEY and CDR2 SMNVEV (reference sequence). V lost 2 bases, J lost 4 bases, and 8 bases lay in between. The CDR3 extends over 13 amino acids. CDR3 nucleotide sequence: TGTGCCAGCAGTTTAGACAGGACCTATGGCTACACCTTC. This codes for CASSLDRTYGYTF.

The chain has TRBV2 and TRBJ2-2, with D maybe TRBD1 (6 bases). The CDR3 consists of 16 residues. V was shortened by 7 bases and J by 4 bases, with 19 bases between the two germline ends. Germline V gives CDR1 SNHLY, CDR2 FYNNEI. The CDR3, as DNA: TGTGCCAGCACCGGCGAGGCAGGGGCGAGCACCGGGGAGCTGTTTTTT. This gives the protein CASTGEAGASTGELFF. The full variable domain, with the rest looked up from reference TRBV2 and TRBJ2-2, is EPEVTQTPSHQVTQMGQEVILRCVPISNHLYFYWYRQILGQKVEFLVSFYNNEISEKSEIFDDQFSVERPDGSNFTLKIRSTKLEDSAMYFCASTGEAGASTGELFFGEGSRLTVL.

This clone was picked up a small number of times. This CDR3 reads CSVRQGATGEQFF. CDR3 coding DNA: TGCAGCGTTAGACAGGGGGCGACGGGTGAGCAGTTCTTC. The gene calls are TRBV29-1 and TRBJ2-1; 10 bases line up with TRBD1. CDR1 is SQVTM and CDR2 is ANQGSEA in the germline V gene. The CDR3 consists of 13 residues. J was trimmed by 9 bases and V by 5 bases; bases with no gene match: 7.

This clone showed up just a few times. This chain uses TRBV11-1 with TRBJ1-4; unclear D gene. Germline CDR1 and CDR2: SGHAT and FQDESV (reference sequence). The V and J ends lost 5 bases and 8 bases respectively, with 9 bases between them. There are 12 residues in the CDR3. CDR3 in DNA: TGTGCCAGCAGCCTCGCGGGGGAAAAACTGTTTTTT. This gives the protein CASSLAGEKLFF. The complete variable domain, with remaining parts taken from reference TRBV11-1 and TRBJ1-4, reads EAEVAQSPRYKITEKSQAVAFWCDPISGHATLYWYRQILGQGPELLVQFQDESVVDDSQLPKDRFSAERLKGVDSTLKIQPAELGDSAMYLCASSLAGEKLFFGSGTQLSVL.